Sequencing of this T cell receptor beta chain was carried out in a study of long-term antiretroviral therapy in people with HIV. As for the study in general: The earliest samples came about a decade before the 2015 immediate-ART recommendation. Overall study results and limits: Documentation of ART adherence, viral resistance or therapy changes was absent. The repertoire was dominated at all time points by clones expanded before ART.

An immunoSEQ assay, version v3.0, was performed at survey level. Sequencing targeted about 40,000-50,000 T-cell genomes per sample. Sequencing used immunoSEQ multiplex PCR; TCRdb keeps in-frame clones, though not all of them. Of about 15,000 clones in the sample, 80% to 90% are singletons; the top ten hold approximately 8.3%. The CDR3 is 16 amino acids. Trimming removed 4 bases from V and 4 bases from J; junction bases left unmatched: 10. Germline CDR1 MNHNS, CDR2 SASEGT. In regard to this clone: Its specificity is not known.

The chain is built from TRBV6-1 and TRBJ2-3, with 8 bases lining up with TRBD2. This clonotype was obtained from a man between 18 and 35 years old with HIV. Sequenced here: unsorted PBMCs, sampled 0.3 years after starting antiretroviral therapy. Written as DNA, the CDR3 is TGTGCCAGCAGTGGGGGCGGGGGGCGCGGAGCAGATACGCAGTATTTT. Protein sequence: CASSGGGGRGADTQYF.